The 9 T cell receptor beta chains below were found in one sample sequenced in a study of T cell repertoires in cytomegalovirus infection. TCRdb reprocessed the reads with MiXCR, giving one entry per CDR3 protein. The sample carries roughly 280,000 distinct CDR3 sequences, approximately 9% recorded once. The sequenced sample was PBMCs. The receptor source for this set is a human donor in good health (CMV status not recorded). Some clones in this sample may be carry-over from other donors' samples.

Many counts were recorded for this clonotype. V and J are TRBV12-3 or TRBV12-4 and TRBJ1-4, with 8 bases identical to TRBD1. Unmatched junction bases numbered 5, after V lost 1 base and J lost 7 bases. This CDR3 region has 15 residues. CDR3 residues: CASSLGQGIGEKLFF. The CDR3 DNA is TGTGCCAGCAGTTTAGGACAGGGGATCGGTGAAAAACTGTTTTTT.

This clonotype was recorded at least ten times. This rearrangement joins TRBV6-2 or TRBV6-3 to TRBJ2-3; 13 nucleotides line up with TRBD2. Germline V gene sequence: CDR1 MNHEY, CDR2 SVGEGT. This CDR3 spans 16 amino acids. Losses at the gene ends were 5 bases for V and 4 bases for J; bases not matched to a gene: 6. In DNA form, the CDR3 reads TGTGCCAGCAGTCGACTAGCGGGGGGAGCTTCAGATACGCAGTATTTT. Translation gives CASSRLAGGASDTQYF.

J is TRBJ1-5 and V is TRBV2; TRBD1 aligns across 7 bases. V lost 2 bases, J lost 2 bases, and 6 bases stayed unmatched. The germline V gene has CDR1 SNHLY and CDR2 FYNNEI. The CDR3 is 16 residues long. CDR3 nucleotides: TGTGCCAGCAGTGAAATAGCAGGGACAGGCAATCAGCCCCAGCATTTT. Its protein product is CASSEIAGTGNQPQHF.

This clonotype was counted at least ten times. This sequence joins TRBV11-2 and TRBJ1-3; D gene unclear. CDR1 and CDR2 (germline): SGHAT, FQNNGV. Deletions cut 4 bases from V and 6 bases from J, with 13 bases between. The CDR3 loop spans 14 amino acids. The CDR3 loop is CASSSGVTQNTIYF. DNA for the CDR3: TGTGCCAGCAGCTCTGGGGTTACACAAAACACCATATATTTT.

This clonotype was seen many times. DNA for the CDR3: TGTGCCAGCAGCTTAGCAGGGGGGGCGCGTGAAAAACTGTTTTTT. Residues: CASSLAGGAREKLFF. The chain recombines TRBV7-2 with TRBJ1-4, with D tentatively TRBD1 (6 bases). CDR1 is SGHTA, CDR2 FQGNSA, per germline. V was clipped by 0 bases and J by 7 bases, with 12 bases between them. The CDR3 runs 15 residues.

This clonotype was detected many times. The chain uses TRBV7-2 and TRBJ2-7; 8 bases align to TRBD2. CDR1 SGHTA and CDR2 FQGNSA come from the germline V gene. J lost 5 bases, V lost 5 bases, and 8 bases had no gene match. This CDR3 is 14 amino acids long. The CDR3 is CASSVTGTRNEQYF. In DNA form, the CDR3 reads TGTGCCAGCAGCGTTACCGGGACTAGAAACGAGCAGTACTTC.

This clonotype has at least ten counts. The CDR3 is CASSPGTSGSWQETQYF. The CDR3 DNA reads as TGTGCCAGCAGCCCTGGGACTAGCGGGAGTTGGCAAGAGACCCAGTACTTC. V is TRBV7-2 and J is TRBJ2-5, with 14 bases matching TRBD2. The germline CDR1 and CDR2 sequences are SGHTA and FQGNSA. V shed 5 bases, J shed 2 bases, and the junction held 7 bases outside the gene matches. CDR3 length equals 17 residues.

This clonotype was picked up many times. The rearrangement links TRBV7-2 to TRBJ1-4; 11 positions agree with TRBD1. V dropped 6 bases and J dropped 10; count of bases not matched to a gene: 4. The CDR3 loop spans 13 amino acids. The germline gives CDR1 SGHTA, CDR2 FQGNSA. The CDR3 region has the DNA TGTGCCAGCAGTTTGGACAGGGGGCGAAAACTGTTTTTT. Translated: CASSLDRGRKLFF. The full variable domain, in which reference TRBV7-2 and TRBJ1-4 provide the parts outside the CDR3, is GAGVSQSPSNKVTEKGKDVELRCDPISGHTALYWYRQSLGQGLEFLIYFQGNSAPDKSGLPSDRFSAERTGGSVSTLTIQRTQQEDSAVYLCASSLDRGRKLFFGSGTQLSVL.

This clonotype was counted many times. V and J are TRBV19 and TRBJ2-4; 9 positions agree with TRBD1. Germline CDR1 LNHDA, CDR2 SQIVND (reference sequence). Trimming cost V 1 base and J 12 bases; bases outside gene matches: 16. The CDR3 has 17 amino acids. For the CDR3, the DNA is TGTGCCAGTAGTATAGTGGCAGGCGGGACAGGGAAAAGGGGTCAGTACTTC. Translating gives CASSIVAGGTGKRGQYF. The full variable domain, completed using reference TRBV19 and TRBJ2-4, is DGGITQSPKYLFRKEGQNVTLSCEQNLNHDAMYWYRQDPGQGLRLIYYSQIVNDFQKGDIAEGYSVSREKKESFPLTVTSAQKNPTAFYLCASSIVAGGTGKRGQYFGAGTRLSVL.